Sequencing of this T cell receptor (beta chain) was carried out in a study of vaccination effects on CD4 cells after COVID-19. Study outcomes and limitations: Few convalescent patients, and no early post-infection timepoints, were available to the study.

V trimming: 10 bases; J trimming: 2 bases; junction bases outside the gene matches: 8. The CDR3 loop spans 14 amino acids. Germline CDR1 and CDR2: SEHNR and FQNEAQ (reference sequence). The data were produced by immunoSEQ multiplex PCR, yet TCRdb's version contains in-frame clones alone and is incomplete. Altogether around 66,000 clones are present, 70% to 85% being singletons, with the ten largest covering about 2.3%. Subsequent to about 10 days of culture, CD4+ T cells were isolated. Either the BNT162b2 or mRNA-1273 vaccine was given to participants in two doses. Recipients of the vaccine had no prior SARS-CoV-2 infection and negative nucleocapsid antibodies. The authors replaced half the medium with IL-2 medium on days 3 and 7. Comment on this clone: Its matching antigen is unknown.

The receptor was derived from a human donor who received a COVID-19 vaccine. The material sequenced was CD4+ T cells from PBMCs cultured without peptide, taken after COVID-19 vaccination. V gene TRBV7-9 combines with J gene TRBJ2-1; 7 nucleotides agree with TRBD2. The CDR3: CATSGGGTYNEQFF. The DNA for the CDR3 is TGTGCCACCAGTGGCGGGGGTACCTACAATGAGCAGTTCTTC.